The rows below give T cell receptor beta chains drawn from one sample of a study of T cell responses to AZD1222 COVID-19 vaccine. TCRdb keeps only in-frame clones here, not all; method: immunoSEQ multiplex PCR. The table includes about 150,000 clones, approximately 89% detected once. The source material was peripheral blood, sampled on day 0 of AZD1222 vaccination. The receptors derive from an adult in good health. Each CDR3 is given with its conserved first and last residue. D genes are given only for firm matches. Size values are once, few and many counts, or a class for expanded clones, and some rows have none.

D gene	V gene	clone size	CDR3 length	J gene	CDR3 DNA	CDR3 protein
NA	TRBV13	NA	13	TRBJ1-1	TGTGCCAGCAGCCCGGTGGGATTCACTGAAGCTTTCTTT	CASSPVGFTEAFF
NA	TRBV7-2	NA	15	TRBJ2-6	TGTGCCACCCGGGAACGGTACTCTGGGGCCAACGTCCTGACTTTC	CATRERYSGANVLTF
NA	TRBV27	NA	16	TRBJ1-2	TGTGCCAGCAGTTTAAAGGCCGCGGGAGGGTCCTATGGCTACACCTTC	CASSLKAAGGSYGYTF
TRBD1	TRBV5-4	NA	14	TRBJ1-2	TGTGCCAGCAGCTTGAGGACAGGGGGCTATGGCTACACCTTC	CASSLRTGGYGYTF
NA	TRBV12-3/TRBV12-4	once	13	TRBJ2-3	TGTGCCAGCAGTTTAGAGGAAACAGATACGCAGTATTTT	CASSLEETDTQYF
NA	TRBV19	NA	11	TRBJ2-7	TGTGCCAGTAGGAAAAAGGGGGAGCAGTACTTC	CASRKKGEQYF
TRBD1	TRBV28	once	13	TRBJ1-4	TGTGCCAGCAGCCGAGGACAGGGCGAAAAACTGTTTTTT	CASSRGQGEKLFF
NA	TRBV28	NA	14	TRBJ1-2	TGTGCCAGCAGTTTTAGCACAGGGCGCTGGGGCTACACCTTC	CASSFSTGRWGYTF
NA	TRBV5-1	NA	13	TRBJ2-1	TGCGCCAGCAGCTTCGACGGAACCAATGAGCAGTTCTTC	CASSFDGTNEQFF
TRBD2	TRBV28	NA	14	TRBJ2-7	TGTGCCAGCTTCTCTAGCGGGAGTGGGTACGAGCAGTACTTC	CASFSSGSGYEQYF
NA	TRBV28	NA	15	TRBJ1-2	TGTGCCAGCCAGAATCAGGGAGGGGATAACTATGGCTACACCTTC	CASQNQGGDNYGYTF
NA	TRBV28	NA	13	TRBJ2-3	TGTGCCAGCAGCCCCACCCGGGCAGATACGCAGTATTTT	CASSPTRADTQYF
TRBD1	TRBV18	NA	15	TRBJ1-4	TGTGCCAGCTCACCCCGGACAGGGGGTAATGAAAAACTGTTTTTT	CASSPRTGGNEKLFF
NA	TRBV4-1	NA	15	TRBJ2-3	TGCGCCAGCAGCCTCGGAACACCTAGCACAGATACGCAGTATTTT	CASSLGTPSTDTQYF
TRBD1	TRBV19	NA	14	TRBJ2-3	TGTGCCAGTAGTATGGACAGGTCCACATATACGCAGTATTTT	CASSMDRSTYTQYF
NA	TRBV4-3	NA	17	TRBJ1-2	TGCGCCAGCAGCCAAGAACGGGAACAGGGTGGCTTCTATGGCTACACCTTC	CASSQEREQGGFYGYTF
TRBD2	TRBV20-1	NA	15	TRBJ2-1	TGCAGTGCTAGTTCCGGACTAGCGGGTTCGAATGAGCAGTTCTTC	CSASSGLAGSNEQFF
NA	TRBV18	NA	14	TRBJ1-2	TGTGCCAGCTCACGTACTCACCTTACGGATGGCTACACCTTC	CASSRTHLTDGYTF
NA	TRBV7-7	NA	15	TRBJ2-1	TGTGCTAGCAGCCTTTATGGGGGTAGCGAGTCAGAGCAGTTCTTC	CASSLYGGSESEQFF
TRBD2	TRBV5-8	NA	16	TRBJ2-1	TGTGCCAGCAGCACCGGGACTAGCGGGAGTGGTAATGAGCAGTTCTTC	CASSTGTSGSGNEQFF
NA	TRBV3-1/TRBV3-2	NA	12	TRBJ2-5	TGTGCCAGCAGCCAACATAGGGAGACCCAGTACTTC	CASSQHRETQYF
TRBD2	TRBV9	NA	13	TRBJ2-1	TGTGCCAGCAGGCCTGCTGCGGGGGGTGAGCAGTTCTTC	CASRPAAGGEQFF
TRBD1	TRBV5-5	NA	14	TRBJ1-4	TGTGCCAGCAGCTCGGGACAGGGTAGCGAAAAACTGTTTTTT	CASSSGQGSEKLFF
NA	TRBV28	NA	15	TRBJ1-5	TGTGCCAGCAGTTTAAGGGGCCTGGGCAATCAGCCCCAGCATTTT	CASSLRGLGNQPQHF
NA	TRBV6-5	NA	15	TRBJ1-2	TGTGCCAGCAGTTACTCTGGAGCCCGCCTAGGGGGCTACACCTTC	CASSYSGARLGGYTF
TRBD2	TRBV7-9	NA	17	TRBJ2-2	TGTGCCAGCAGCTTAGGGGGGACTAGCAAGGTGACCGGGGAGCTGTTTTTT	CASSLGGTSKVTGELFF
NA	TRBV7-9	NA	13	TRBJ2-7	TGTGCCAGCGGTAGGGGCGGAGCCTACGAGCAGTACTTC	CASGRGGAYEQYF
TRBD2	TRBV5-4	NA	18	TRBJ2-1	TGTGCCAGCAGCTTGCTGACTAGCGGGAGTAGTAGCTACAATGAGCAGTTCTTC	CASSLLTSGSSSYNEQFF
NA	TRBV7-8	NA	13	TRBJ2-7	TGTGCCAGCAGCTTTCCCGGAGCCTACGAGCAGTACTTC	CASSFPGAYEQYF
NA	TRBV6-5	NA	15	TRBJ1-2	TGTGCCAGCAGTCGACTCGGGGCCGGGAGGTATGGCTACACCTTC	CASSRLGAGRYGYTF
NA	TRBV10-3	NA	12	TRBJ2-7	TGTGCCATCAGTGAGTCGACCTACGAGCAGTACTTC	CAISESTYEQYF
TRBD1	TRBV2	NA	15	TRBJ2-7	TGTGCCAGCAGTCTAGGACAGGGGGCCTCCTACGAGCAGTACTTC	CASSLGQGASYEQYF
NA	TRBV28	NA	12	TRBJ1-2	TGTGCCAGCAGCATCGCCGGGGGGGGCTACACCTTC	CASSIAGGGYTF
NA	TRBV7-3	NA	14	TRBJ2-1	TGTGCCAGCAGCCCAGGGGGGTCCTACAATGAGCAGTTCTTC	CASSPGGSYNEQFF
TRBD2	TRBV3-1/TRBV3-2	NA	15	TRBJ2-5	TGTGCCAGCAGCCAAAGGACTAGCGGTCAAGAGACCCAGTACTTC	CASSQRTSGQETQYF
TRBD2	TRBV27	NA	15	TRBJ2-5	TGTGCCAGCAGTCCCCTAGCGGGAGTCCAAGAGACCCAGTACTTC	CASSPLAGVQETQYF
NA	TRBV10-3	NA	16	TRBJ2-2	TGTGCCATCAGTGAGTCTTGGGATACTAACACCGGGGAGCTGTTTTTT	CAISESWDTNTGELFF
NA	TRBV9	NA	14	TRBJ1-1	TGTGCCAGCAGCGCCCTCCAGGGGAACACTGAAGCTTTCTTT	CASSALQGNTEAFF
NA	TRBV12-3/TRBV12-4	NA	12	TRBJ2-7	TGTGCCAGCAGCAGGACTTTCTACGAGCAGTACTTC	CASSRTFYEQYF
NA	TRBV13	NA	16	TRBJ2-7	TGTGCCAGCAGCTTAGTATTCCCTACAGGGACGGGCGAGCAGTACTTC	CASSLVFPTGTGEQYF
TRBD1	TRBV5-4	NA	14	TRBJ1-1	TGTGCCAGCAGCCTCGGGACAGGGACCACTGAAGCTTTCTTT	CASSLGTGTTEAFF
TRBD2	TRBV5-5	NA	14	TRBJ2-5	TGTGCCAGCAGCTCATCCGGGACTAGAGAGACCCAGTACTTC	CASSSSGTRETQYF
NA	TRBV6-5	NA	13	TRBJ2-1	TGTGCCAGCAGTTTGGGGCTAGCCCAAAGGGAGTTCTTC	CASSLGLAQREFF